This TCR beta chain was observed in a study of CD8+ T cells in alopecia areata (dated by TCRdb to the late 2010s). Turning to the overall study: The treated patients, all with moderate-to-severe alopecia areata, were enrolled in an open-label pilot trial of oral tofacitinib given at 5 to 10 mg twice daily. Patients received tofacitinib for 6 to 18 months and were then followed off drug for 6 months to check for delayed response and recurrence. High-throughput TCRbeta sequencing was used to examine T cell clonal expansion in alopecia areata in both the C3H/HeJ mouse model and human patients. In humans, TCRbeta sequencing was performed on scalp tissue and on sorted CD4+ and CD8+ peripheral blood T cells from healthy controls and from patients with patchy or totalis/universalis alopecia areata. Patients on tofacitinib were biopsied at baseline and after 4 and 24 weeks of treatment, and several of the patients also had a later scalp biopsy. Clonality in the scalp was compared among normal scalp (n=4), patchy alopecia areata scalp (n=8), and alopecia totalis/universalis scalp (n=8). RNA was obtained with the PAXgene miRNA kit for fixed scalp, the miRNeasy kit for PBMCs, and the RNeasy kit for mouse skin. TCRbeta CDR3 regions were amplified by immunoSEQ multiplex PCR with 35 Vbeta forward and 13 Jbeta reverse primers.

Preparation of the library involved the immunoSEQ multiplex PCR assay. To provide template for TCR sequencing, every sample had RNA extracted and reverse transcribed into cDNA. SuperScript III was used to make first-strand cDNA, primed with a 2:1 mix of oligo-dT and random hexamers. Amplification bias was assessed with a synthetic immune receptor repertoire, and residual bias was removed computationally. As for how the authors treated the data: Raw reads were preprocessed to remove errors, and CDR3 was defined according to IMGT conventions as the region from the conserved cysteine to phenylalanine. To get clonality, Shannon entropy was normalized by log2 of the number of productive unique TCRs and the result was subtracted from 1. Whether scalp clones were CD4 or CD8 was inferred by matching scalp TCRbeta sequences against CD4 and CD8 repertoires sorted from blood. The clones in this table, taken by TCRdb from immuneACCESS, are in-frame only. Not every clone is retained; where verified, under half of the shortfall comes from an unresolved V gene, and the cause of the rest is unknown. V and J calls and clone size come straight from that table; D and trimming were deduced from the DNA. The sample has 110,000 to 150,000 clones on record, around 60% of them singletons. The top ten constitute roughly 6.5% of the sample.

What the research found in general, with its limitations: Scalp TCR repertoire analysis is complicated because resident alphabeta T cells in normal human skin are also sequenced, whereas mouse skin is dominated by gammadelta T cells. Compared with mice, TCR sequences shared between patients were less clear, possibly partly because of HLA diversity across the patient population. Higher clonality and more expanded CD8+ clones were observed in lesional scalp than in normal scalp, particularly in alopecia totalis/universalis, a finding suggestive of antigenic drive.

Via the germline V gene (reference sequence), CDR1 is SSHAT and CDR2 FNYEAQ. Spanning cysteine to phenylalanine, the CDR3 consists of 14 amino acids. Of all the DNA, just the CDR3 is kept, 42 bases in frame from base 1. A few counts support this clone. There is no known antigen for this receptor. Germline and junction disagree at one end, which may indicate a read error. According to the study, the label for this sample's time point signals: baseline before oral tofacitinib. Lesional scalp punch biopsies and peripheral blood were collected from alopecia areata patients. After PBMCs were isolated by density centrifugation and stained for CD3, CD4 and CD8, a FACSAria was used to sort CD4+ and CD8+ T cells.

The chain employs TRBV7-7 and TRBJ2-5; TRBD1 could be the D gene, as 6 bases match. The clonotype was recovered from a human donor with alopecia areata. The sample in question was CD4+ T cells sorted from blood, obtained at week 0. The nucleotide sequence is TGTGCTAGCAGCTTAGTGTCAGGGGCGGTGACCCAGTACTTC. It translates as CASSLVSGAVTQYF.